The sequence of this T cell receptor (beta chain) was determined in a study of blood T cell repertoires in COVID-19. The CDR3 totals 15 residues. Germline CDR1 SEHNR, CDR2 FQNEAQ (reference sequence). V shed 2 bases, J shed 3 bases, and the junction held 4 bases outside the gene matches. Only in-frame clones appear in the TCRdb table, and some are missing; sequencing was by immunoSEQ multiplex PCR. The data contain just over 250,000 clones, around 87% of them singletons. The sequencing sample was made of peripheral blood. This receptor was taken from a woman aged 45-60 years with acute or convalescent COVID-19. The chain couples TRBV7-9 to TRBJ1-5; TRBD1 matches 7 bases. The CDR3 protein is CASSLQGGVNQPQHF. The CDR3 DNA follows: TGTGCCAGCAGCTTACAGGGGGGAGTCAATCAGCCCCAGCATTTT. Full variable domain (rest looked up from reference TRBV7-9 and TRBJ1-5): DTGVSQNPRHKITKRGQNVTFRCDPISEHNRLYWYRQTLGQGPEFLTYFQNEAQLEKSRLLSDRFSAERPKGSFSTLEIQRTEQGDSAMYLCASSLQGGVNQPQHFGDGTRLSIL.